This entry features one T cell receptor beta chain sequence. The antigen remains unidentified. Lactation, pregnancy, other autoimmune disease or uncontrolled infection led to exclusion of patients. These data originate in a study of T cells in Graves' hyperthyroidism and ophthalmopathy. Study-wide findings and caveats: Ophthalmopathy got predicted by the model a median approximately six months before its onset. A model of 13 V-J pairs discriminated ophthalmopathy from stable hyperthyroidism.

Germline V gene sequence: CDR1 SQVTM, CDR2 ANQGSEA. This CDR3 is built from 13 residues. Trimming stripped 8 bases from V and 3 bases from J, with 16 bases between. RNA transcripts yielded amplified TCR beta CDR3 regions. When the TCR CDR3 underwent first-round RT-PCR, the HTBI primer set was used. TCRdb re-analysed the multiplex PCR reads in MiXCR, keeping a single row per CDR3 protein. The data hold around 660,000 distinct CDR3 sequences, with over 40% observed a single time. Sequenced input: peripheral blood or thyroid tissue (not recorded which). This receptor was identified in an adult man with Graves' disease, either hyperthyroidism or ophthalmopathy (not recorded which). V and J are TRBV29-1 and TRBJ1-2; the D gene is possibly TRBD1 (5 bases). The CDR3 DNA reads TGCAGCCAAGTACAGGTTGCCTACTATGGCTACACCTTC. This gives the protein CSQVQVAYYGYTF. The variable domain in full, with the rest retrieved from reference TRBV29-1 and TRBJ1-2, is SAVISQKPSRDICQRGTSLTIQCQVDSQVTMMFWYRQQPGQSLTLIATANQGSEATYESGFVIDKFPISRPNLTFSTLTVSNMSPEDSSIYLCSQVQVAYYGYTFGSGTRLTVV.